Listed below are T cell receptor beta chains from one sample, sequenced in a study of early T cells in non-severe SARS-CoV-2 infection. TCRdb passed the 5' RACE reads through MiXCR, listing each CDR3 protein once. In the table there are about 98,000 distinct CDR3 sequences, about an eighth of which are singletons. Sample: whole blood. These receptors were collected from an adult who was a healthcare worker with PCR-confirmed SARS-CoV-2 infection or an uninfected control (not recorded which). Each CDR3 is given with its conserved first and last residue. The D gene is left open where the match is weak. Size is stated for part of the rows, as once, few or many counts, or as a class when the clone is expanded.

v_call: TRBV7-2
d_call: TRBD2
clone_size: few
j_call: TRBJ2-1
cdr3_nt: TGTGCCAGCAGCTTAGACAGGACTAGTTACAATGAGCAGTTCTTC
cdr3_aa: CASSLDRTSYNEQFF

v_call: TRBV18
d_call: .
clone_size: many
j_call: TRBJ1-1
cdr3_nt: TGTGCCAGCTCACCACCGGATGTAAACACTGAAGCTTTCTTT
cdr3_aa: CASSPPDVNTEAFF

v_call: TRBV11-2
d_call: .
clone_size: few
j_call: TRBJ2-1
cdr3_nt: TGTGCCAGCAGCCACCCCCGTGTTGGGGGGAATGAGCAGTTCTTC
cdr3_aa: CASSHPRVGGNEQFF

v_call: TRBV5-4
d_call: TRBD1
clone_size: few
j_call: TRBJ2-4
cdr3_nt: TGTGCCAGCAGCCACTCACTGACAGGGCGAGCCAAAAACATTCAGTACTTC
cdr3_aa: CASSHSLTGRAKNIQYF

v_call: TRBV7-6
d_call: .
clone_size: few
j_call: TRBJ2-3
cdr3_nt: TGTGCCAGCAGCTTAGCCGGGATTTCCGATACGCAGTATTTT
cdr3_aa: CASSLAGISDTQYF

v_call: TRBV5-1
d_call: .
clone_size: .
j_call: TRBJ2-3
cdr3_nt: TGCGCCAGCAACCGATGGGGGAGCTCAACAGATACGCAGTATTTT
cdr3_aa: CASNRWGSSTDTQYF

v_call: TRBV10-1
d_call: TRBD1
clone_size: .
j_call: TRBJ1-1
cdr3_nt: TGCGCCAGCAGTGAAGGGGCGGACAGGGGGCGCGACACTGAAGCTTTCTTT
cdr3_aa: CASSEGADRGRDTEAFF

v_call: TRBV7-9
d_call: .
clone_size: few
j_call: TRBJ2-7
cdr3_nt: TGTGCCAGCAGCCTACGACTCCGCGACGAGCAGTACTTC
cdr3_aa: CASSLRLRDEQYF

v_call: TRBV7-7
d_call: .
clone_size: few
j_call: TRBJ2-7
cdr3_nt: TGTGCCAGCAGCTTAGAGGTAACCGACGAGCAGTACTTC
cdr3_aa: CASSLEVTDEQYF

v_call: TRBV10-1
d_call: TRBD2
clone_size: many
j_call: TRBJ2-1
cdr3_nt: TGCGCCAGTAGCCGGAGAGGACTAGCGGGAAATGAGCAGTTCTTC
cdr3_aa: CASSRRGLAGNEQFF

v_call: TRBV11-2
d_call: .
clone_size: .
j_call: TRBJ2-7
cdr3_nt: TGTGCCAGCAGCTTCGACACAATATACGAGCAGTACTTC
cdr3_aa: CASSFDTIYEQYF

v_call: TRBV6-5
d_call: .
clone_size: .
j_call: TRBJ2-2
cdr3_nt: TGTGCCAGTGCCCGGACGTTGAACACCGGGGAGCTGTTTTTT
cdr3_aa: CASARTLNTGELFF

v_call: TRBV13
d_call: .
clone_size: once
j_call: TRBJ1-1
cdr3_nt: TGTGCCAGCAGCCCGGGGCTAGTAGGCATGAACACTGAAGCTTTCTTT
cdr3_aa: CASSPGLVGMNTEAFF

v_call: TRBV21-1
d_call: .
clone_size: .
j_call: TRBJ2-7
cdr3_nt: TGTGCCAGCCCCAGCCAGGTTTGCCACGAGCAGTACTTC
cdr3_aa: CASPSQVCHEQYF

v_call: TRBV11-2
d_call: .
clone_size: .
j_call: TRBJ2-7
cdr3_nt: TGTGCCAGCAGCTTAGATCGCTACCACTACGAGCAGTACTTC
cdr3_aa: CASSLDRYHYEQYF

v_call: TRBV7-2
d_call: TRBD2
clone_size: .
j_call: TRBJ2-3
cdr3_nt: TGTGCCAGCAGCACTCGGACTAGCGTAAGCACAGATACGCAGTATTTT
cdr3_aa: CASSTRTSVSTDTQYF

v_call: TRBV7-3
d_call: .
clone_size: few
j_call: TRBJ2-6
cdr3_nt: TGTGCCAGCAGCTTACCTGGGGCCAACGTCCTGACTTTC
cdr3_aa: CASSLPGANVLTF

v_call: TRBV12-3/TRBV12-4
d_call: TRBD1
clone_size: .
j_call: TRBJ1-5
cdr3_nt: TGTGCCAGCAGTTTAGGCCTGGGACAGGGTAATCAGCCCCAGCATTTT
cdr3_aa: CASSLGLGQGNQPQHF

v_call: TRBV12-3/TRBV12-4
d_call: .
clone_size: few
j_call: TRBJ2-1
cdr3_nt: TGTGCCAGCAGTTTGAGACCCCCCCCGCAAAATGAGCAGTTCTTC
cdr3_aa: CASSLRPPPQNEQFF

v_call: TRBV12-3/TRBV12-4
d_call: .
clone_size: once
j_call: TRBJ2-3
cdr3_nt: TGTGCCAGCAGTAGCGGAACCCCAGATACGCAGTATTTT
cdr3_aa: CASSSGTPDTQYF

v_call: TRBV4-2
d_call: .
clone_size: .
j_call: TRBJ2-3
cdr3_nt: TGTGCCAGCAGCCCGAGCAGGGCTAGCGCGAGGGATACGCAGTATTTT
cdr3_aa: CASSPSRASARDTQYF

v_call: TRBV27
d_call: TRBD2
clone_size: .
j_call: TRBJ2-2
cdr3_nt: TGTGCCAGCAGTATTCTAGCGGGCACCGGGGAGCTGTTTTTT
cdr3_aa: CASSILAGTGELFF

v_call: TRBV7-6
d_call: TRBD2
clone_size: .
j_call: TRBJ2-7
cdr3_nt: TGTGCCAGCAGCTTAGAGTCTAGCGGGAGCCGAAGCGAGCAGTACTTC
cdr3_aa: CASSLESSGSRSEQYF

v_call: TRBV28
d_call: .
clone_size: few
j_call: TRBJ1-3
cdr3_nt: TGTGCCAGCAGTCCCAGGTGGGCCAGCTCTGGAAACACCATATATTTT
cdr3_aa: CASSPRWASSGNTIYF

v_call: TRBV30
d_call: .
clone_size: many
j_call: TRBJ2-7
cdr3_nt: TGTGCCTGGAGGGGGAGAGCGACCTACGAGCAGTACTTC
cdr3_aa: CAWRGRATYEQYF

v_call: TRBV2
d_call: .
clone_size: .
j_call: TRBJ2-3
cdr3_nt: TGTGCCAGCAGGGTACAGCAGGGGGGAGATACGCAGTATTTT
cdr3_aa: CASRVQQGGDTQYF

v_call: TRBV3-1
d_call: .
clone_size: many
j_call: TRBJ2-7
cdr3_nt: TGTGCCAGCAGCCAAGGTAACGAGCAGTACTTC
cdr3_aa: CASSQGNEQYF

v_call: TRBV7-9
d_call: .
clone_size: many
j_call: TRBJ1-1
cdr3_nt: TGTGCCAGCAGCTCCCTCTACGGGGGAGAGGAAGCTTTCTTT
cdr3_aa: CASSSLYGGEEAFF

v_call: TRBV5-4
d_call: .
clone_size: many
j_call: TRBJ2-7
cdr3_nt: TGTGCCAGCGCGGGCGGAGGGAACTACGAGCAGTACTTC
cdr3_aa: CASAGGGNYEQYF

v_call: TRBV7-2
d_call: .
clone_size: few
j_call: TRBJ1-3
cdr3_nt: TGTGCCAGCAGCTCACAGTGGGGCTCTGGAAACACCATATATTTT
cdr3_aa: CASSSQWGSGNTIYF

v_call: TRBV27
d_call: .
clone_size: .
j_call: TRBJ1-6
cdr3_nt: TGTGCCAGCAGTTTATCGGCCGGATATAATTCACCCCTCCACTTT
cdr3_aa: CASSLSAGYNSPLHF

v_call: TRBV10-3
d_call: .
clone_size: .
j_call: TRBJ1-1
cdr3_nt: TGTGCCATCAGTGAGTCGTCAGCAACTGAAGCTTTCTTT
cdr3_aa: CAISESSATEAFF

v_call: TRBV15
d_call: .
clone_size: many
j_call: TRBJ1-5
cdr3_nt: TGTGCCACCAGCAGAGAGGGTCAGGCTTATCAGCCCCAGCATTTT
cdr3_aa: CATSREGQAYQPQHF

v_call: TRBV3-1
d_call: .
clone_size: few
j_call: TRBJ1-5
cdr3_nt: TGTGCCAGCAGCCAAGATTTCAGGGATCAGCCCCAGCATTTT
cdr3_aa: CASSQDFRDQPQHF

v_call: TRBV7-3
d_call: .
clone_size: .
j_call: TRBJ2-1
cdr3_nt: TGTGCCAGCAGCCCGACTGCCCCTAAGAGCTCCTACAATGAGCAGTTCTTC
cdr3_aa: CASSPTAPKSSYNEQFF